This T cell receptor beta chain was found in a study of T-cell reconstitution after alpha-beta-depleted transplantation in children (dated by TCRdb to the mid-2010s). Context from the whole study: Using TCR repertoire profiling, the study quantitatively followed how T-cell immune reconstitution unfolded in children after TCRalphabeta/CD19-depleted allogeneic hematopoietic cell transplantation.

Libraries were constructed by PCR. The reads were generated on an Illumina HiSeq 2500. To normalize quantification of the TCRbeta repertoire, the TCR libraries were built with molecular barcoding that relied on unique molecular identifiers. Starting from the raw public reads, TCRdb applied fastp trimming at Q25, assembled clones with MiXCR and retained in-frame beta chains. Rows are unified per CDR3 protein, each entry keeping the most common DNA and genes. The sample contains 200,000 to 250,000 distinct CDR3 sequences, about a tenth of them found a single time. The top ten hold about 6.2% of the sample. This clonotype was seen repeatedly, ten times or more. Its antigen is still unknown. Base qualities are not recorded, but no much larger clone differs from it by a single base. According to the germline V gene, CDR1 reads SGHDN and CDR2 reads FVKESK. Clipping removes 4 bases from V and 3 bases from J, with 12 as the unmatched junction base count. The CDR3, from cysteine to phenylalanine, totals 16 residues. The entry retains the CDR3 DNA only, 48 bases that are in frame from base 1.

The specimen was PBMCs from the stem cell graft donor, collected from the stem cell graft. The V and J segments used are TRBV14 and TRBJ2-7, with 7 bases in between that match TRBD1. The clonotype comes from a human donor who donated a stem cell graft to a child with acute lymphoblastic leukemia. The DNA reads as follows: TGTGCCAGCAGCCTAGAACTGGGACAGACGATCTACGAGCAGTACTTC. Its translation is CASSLELGQTIYEQYF.